The present T cell receptor beta chain was sequenced within a study of early T cells in non-severe SARS-CoV-2 infection. Regarding the study as a whole: Matching results from VDJdb favored anti-spike CD8 responses, leaving private and CD4 specificities undetected.

Attachment of unique molecular identifiers to individual cDNA molecules was performed. TCRdb re-called the 5' RACE reads with MiXCR, one entry per CDR3 protein. The sample gives some 75,000 distinct CDR3 sequences, roughly an eighth of which show up once; more than 1.2% is in the top ten. This clonotype was seen only once. Its target is unknown. Material: whole blood. The sequence was obtained from an adult who was a healthcare worker with PCR-confirmed SARS-CoV-2 infection or an uninfected control (not recorded which).

CDR3 DNA: TGTGCCGGATCGACTAGCGGGGACTCTAAGCAGTTCTTC. Its protein product is CAGSTSGDSKQFF. This chain links TRBV2 with TRBJ2-1; the match to TRBD2 covers 11 bases. The ends lost 11 bases at V and 11 bases at J; junction bases unmatched: 11. The CDR3 has 13 residues. Germline CDR1 SNHLY, CDR2 FYNNEI.